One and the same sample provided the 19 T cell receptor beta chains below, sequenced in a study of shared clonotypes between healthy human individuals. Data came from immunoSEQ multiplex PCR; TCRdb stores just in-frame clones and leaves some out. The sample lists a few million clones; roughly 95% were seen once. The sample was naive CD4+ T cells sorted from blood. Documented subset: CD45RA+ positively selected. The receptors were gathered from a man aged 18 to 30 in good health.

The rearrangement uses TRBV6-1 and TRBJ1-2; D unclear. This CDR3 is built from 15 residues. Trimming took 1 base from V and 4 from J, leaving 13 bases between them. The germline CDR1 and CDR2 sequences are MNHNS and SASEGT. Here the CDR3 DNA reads TGTGCCAGCAGTGAAGTTCGGATATCCTCCTATGGCTACACCTTC. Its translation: CASSEVRISSYGYTF.

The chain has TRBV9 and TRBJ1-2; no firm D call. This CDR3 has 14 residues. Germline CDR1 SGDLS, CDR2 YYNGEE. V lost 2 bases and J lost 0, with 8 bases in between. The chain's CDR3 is CASSVDLANYGYTF. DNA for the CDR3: TGTGCCAGCAGCGTGGACCTCGCTAACTATGGCTACACCTTC.

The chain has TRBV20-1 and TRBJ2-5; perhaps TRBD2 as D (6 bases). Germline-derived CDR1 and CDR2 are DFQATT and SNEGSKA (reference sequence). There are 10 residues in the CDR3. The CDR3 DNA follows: TGCAGAAACAGCGGGGAGACCCAGTACTTC. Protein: CRNSGETQYF.

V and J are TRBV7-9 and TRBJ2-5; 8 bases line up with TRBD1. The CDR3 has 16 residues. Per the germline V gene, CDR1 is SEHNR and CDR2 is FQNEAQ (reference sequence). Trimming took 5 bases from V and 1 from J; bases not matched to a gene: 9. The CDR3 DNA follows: TGTGCCAGCAGCCCCGGACAGGGCCAAACCCAAGAGACCCAGTACTTC. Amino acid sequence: CASSPGQGQTQETQYF.

The CDR3 sequence: CASSLGGAQPLHF. CDR3 in DNA: TGTGCCAGCAGCTTAGGGGGGGCACAACCCCTCCACTTT. This chain joins TRBV7-9 and TRBJ1-6; D is possibly TRBD1 (6 bases). V lost 1 base to trimming and J lost 12 bases, with 10 bases between them. Germline values: CDR1 SEHNR, CDR2 FQNEAQ (reference sequence). The CDR3 runs 13 residues.

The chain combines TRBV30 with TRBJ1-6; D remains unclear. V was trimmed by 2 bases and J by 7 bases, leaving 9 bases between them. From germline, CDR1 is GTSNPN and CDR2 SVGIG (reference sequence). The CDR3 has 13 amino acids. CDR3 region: CAWSPDLNSPLHF. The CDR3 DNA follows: TGTGCCTGGAGTCCAGACCTGAATTCACCCCTCCACTTT.

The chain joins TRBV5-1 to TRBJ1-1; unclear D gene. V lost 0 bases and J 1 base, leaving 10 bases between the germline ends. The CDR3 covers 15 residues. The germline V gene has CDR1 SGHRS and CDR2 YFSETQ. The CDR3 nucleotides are TGCGCCAGCAGCTTGGGTCTGAGCTCGAACACTGAAGCTTTCTTT. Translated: CASSLGLSSNTEAFF.

This chain's CDR3 is CASSFGVSGSYEQYF. The CDR3 region has the DNA TGTGCCAGCAGTTTTGGTGTTAGCGGGAGTTACGAGCAGTACTTC. The chain employs TRBV27 and TRBJ2-7; TRBD2 agrees at 9 bases. The germline CDR1 and CDR2 sequences are MNHEY and SMNVEV (reference sequence). The CDR3 contains 15 residues. The J segment lost 4 bases and the V segment lost 3 bases, leaving 7 bases of the junction unmatched.

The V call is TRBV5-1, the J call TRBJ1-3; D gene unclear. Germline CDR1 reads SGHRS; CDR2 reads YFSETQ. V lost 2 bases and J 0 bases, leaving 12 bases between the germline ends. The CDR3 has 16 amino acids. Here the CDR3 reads CASSFGPPSSGNTIYF. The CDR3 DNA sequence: TGCGCCAGCAGCTTCGGGCCACCCTCCTCTGGAAACACCATATATTTT.

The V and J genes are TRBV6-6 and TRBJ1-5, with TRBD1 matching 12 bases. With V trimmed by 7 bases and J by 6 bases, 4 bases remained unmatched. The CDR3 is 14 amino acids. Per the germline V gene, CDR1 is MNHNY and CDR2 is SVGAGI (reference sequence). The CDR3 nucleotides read TGTGCCAGCAAAGGGGACAGGGGGCTTCAGCCCCAGCATTTT. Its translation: CASKGDRGLQPQHF.

The DNA of the CDR3 is TGTGCCAGCAGGGGGGGTTCGACCAGGGACGACTACGAGCAGTACTTC. The encoded protein is CASRGGSTRDDYEQYF. V gene TRBV6-6 combines with J gene TRBJ2-7; possibly TRBD2 for D (6 bases). Between the trimmed V and J ends, which lost 6 bases and 3 bases, there was a span of 21 bases. Germline V gene sequence: CDR1 MNHNY, CDR2 SVGAGI (reference sequence). CDR3 length: 16 amino acids.

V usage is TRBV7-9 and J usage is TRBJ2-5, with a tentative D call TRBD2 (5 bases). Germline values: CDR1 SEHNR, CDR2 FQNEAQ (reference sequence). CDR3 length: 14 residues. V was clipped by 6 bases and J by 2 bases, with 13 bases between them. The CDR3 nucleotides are TGTGCCAGCAGTTCATGGACTGTACAAGAGACCCAGTACTTC. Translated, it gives CASSSWTVQETQYF.

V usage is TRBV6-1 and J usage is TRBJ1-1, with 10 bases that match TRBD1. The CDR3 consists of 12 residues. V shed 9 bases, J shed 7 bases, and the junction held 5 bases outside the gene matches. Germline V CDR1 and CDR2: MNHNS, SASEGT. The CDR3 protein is CARSDRGLEAFF. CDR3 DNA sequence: TGTGCCAGATCCGACAGGGGGCTTGAAGCTTTCTTT.

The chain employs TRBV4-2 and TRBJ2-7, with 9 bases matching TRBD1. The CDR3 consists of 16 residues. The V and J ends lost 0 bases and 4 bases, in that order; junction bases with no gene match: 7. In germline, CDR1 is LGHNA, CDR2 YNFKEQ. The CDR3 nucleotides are TGTGCCAGCAGCCAAGAGGCCACCGGGACAGGGTACGAGCAGTACTTC. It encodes CASSQEATGTGYEQYF.

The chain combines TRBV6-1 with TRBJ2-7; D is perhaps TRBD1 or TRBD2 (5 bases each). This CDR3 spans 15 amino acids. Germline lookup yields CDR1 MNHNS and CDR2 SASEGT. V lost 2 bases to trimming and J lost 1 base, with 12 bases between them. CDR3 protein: CASSEKGPRSYEQYF. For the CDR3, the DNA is TGTGCCAGCAGTGAAAAGGGACCACGATCCTACGAGCAGTACTTC.

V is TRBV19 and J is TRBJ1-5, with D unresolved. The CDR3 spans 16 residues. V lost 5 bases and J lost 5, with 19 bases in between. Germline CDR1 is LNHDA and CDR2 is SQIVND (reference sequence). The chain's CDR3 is CASSPPPQRWDQPQHF. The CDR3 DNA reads TGTGCCAGTAGTCCTCCTCCCCAAAGGTGGGATCAGCCCCAGCATTTT.

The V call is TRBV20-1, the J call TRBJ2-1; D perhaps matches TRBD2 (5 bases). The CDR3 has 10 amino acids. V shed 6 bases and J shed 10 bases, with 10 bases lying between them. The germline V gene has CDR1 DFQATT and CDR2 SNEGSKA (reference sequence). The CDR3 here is CSAKRVEQFF. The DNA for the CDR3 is TGCAGTGCAAAGAGGGTCGAGCAGTTCTTC.

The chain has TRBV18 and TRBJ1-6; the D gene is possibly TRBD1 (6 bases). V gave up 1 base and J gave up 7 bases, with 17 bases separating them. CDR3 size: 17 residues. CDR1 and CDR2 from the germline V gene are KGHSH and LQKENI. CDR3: CASSPRGPPGKNSPLHF. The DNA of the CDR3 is TGTGCCAGCTCACCACGGGGGCCCCCGGGCAAGAATTCACCCCTCCACTTT.

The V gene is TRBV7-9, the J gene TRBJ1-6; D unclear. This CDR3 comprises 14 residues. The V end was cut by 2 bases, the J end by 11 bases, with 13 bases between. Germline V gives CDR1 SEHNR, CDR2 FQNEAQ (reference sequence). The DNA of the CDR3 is TGTGCCAGCAGCTTAACCGGTGTCGGGGCACCCCTCCACTTT. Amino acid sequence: CASSLTGVGAPLHF.